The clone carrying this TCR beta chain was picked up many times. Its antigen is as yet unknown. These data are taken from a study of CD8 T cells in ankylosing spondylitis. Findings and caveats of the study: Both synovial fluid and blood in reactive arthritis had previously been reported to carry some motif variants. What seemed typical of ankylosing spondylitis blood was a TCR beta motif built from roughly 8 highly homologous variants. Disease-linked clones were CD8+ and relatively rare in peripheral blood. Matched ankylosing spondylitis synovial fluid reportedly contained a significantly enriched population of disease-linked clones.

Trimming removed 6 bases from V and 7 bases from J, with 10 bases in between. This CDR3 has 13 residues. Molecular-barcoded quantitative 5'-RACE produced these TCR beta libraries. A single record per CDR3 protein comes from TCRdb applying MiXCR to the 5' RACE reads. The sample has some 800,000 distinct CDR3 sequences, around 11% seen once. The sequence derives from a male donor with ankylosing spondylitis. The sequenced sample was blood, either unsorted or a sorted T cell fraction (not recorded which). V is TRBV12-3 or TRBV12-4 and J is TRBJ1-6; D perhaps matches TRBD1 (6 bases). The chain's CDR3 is CASRQDRNSPLHF. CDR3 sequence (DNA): TGTGCCAGCAGACAAGACAGGAATTCACCCCTCCACTTT.